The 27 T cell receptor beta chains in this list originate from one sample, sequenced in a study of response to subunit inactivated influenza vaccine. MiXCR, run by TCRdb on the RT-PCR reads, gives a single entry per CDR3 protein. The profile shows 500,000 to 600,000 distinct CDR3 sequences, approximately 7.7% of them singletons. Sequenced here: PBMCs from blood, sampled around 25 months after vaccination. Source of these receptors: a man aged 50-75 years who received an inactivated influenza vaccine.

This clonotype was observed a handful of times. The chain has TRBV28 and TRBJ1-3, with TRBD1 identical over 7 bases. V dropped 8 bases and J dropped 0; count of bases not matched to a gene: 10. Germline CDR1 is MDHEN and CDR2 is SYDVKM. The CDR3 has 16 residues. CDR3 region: CASFKTGMSSGNTIYF. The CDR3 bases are TGTGCCAGCTTCAAGACAGGGATGAGCTCTGGAAACACCATATATTTT.

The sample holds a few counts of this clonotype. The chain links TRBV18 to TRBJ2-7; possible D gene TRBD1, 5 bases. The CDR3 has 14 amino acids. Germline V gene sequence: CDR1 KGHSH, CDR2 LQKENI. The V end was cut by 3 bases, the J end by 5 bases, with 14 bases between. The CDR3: CASSPSSGRDEQYF. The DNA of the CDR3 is TGTGCCAGCTCACCGTCGTCTGGCAGGGACGAGCAGTACTTC.

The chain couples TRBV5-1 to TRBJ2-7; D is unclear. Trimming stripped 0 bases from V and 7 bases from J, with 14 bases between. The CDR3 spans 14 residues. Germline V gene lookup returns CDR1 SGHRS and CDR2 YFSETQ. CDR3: CASSLVGDGKEQYF. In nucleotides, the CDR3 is TGCGCCAGCAGCTTGGTAGGAGATGGAAAGGAGCAGTACTTC.

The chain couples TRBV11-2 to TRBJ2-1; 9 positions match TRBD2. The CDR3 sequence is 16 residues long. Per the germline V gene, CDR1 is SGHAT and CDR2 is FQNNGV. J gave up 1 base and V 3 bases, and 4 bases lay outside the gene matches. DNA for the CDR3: TGTGCCAGCAGCTTCACCAGCGGGAGGTCCTACAATGAGCAGTTCTTC. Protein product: CASSFTSGRSYNEQFF.

CDR3 sequence reads: CASSPKTSGKAIQYF. The CDR3 DNA reads as TGTGCCAGCTCACCAAAGACTAGCGGGAAGGCCATTCAGTACTTC. This chain connects TRBV18 to TRBJ2-4; 11 nucleotides match TRBD2. Germline-derived CDR1 and CDR2 are KGHSH and LQKENI. The CDR3 covers 15 residues. V gave up 2 bases and J gave up 9 bases; unmatched junction bases: 6.

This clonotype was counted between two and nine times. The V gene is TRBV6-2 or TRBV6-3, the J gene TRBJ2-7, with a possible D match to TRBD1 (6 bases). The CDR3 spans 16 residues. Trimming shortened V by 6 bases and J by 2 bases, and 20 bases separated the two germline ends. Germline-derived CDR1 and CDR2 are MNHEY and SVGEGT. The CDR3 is CASSPIPGQRAYEQYF. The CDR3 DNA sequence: TGTGCCAGCAGCCCGATACCGGGACAAAGGGCCTACGAGCAGTACTTC.

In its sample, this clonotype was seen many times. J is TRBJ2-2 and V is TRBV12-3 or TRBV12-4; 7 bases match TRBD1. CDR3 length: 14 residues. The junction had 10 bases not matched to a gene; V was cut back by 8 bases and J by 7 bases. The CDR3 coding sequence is TGTGCCAGCGAACGGGACAGTCTGTTCGGGGAGCTGTTTTTT. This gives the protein CASERDSLFGELFF.

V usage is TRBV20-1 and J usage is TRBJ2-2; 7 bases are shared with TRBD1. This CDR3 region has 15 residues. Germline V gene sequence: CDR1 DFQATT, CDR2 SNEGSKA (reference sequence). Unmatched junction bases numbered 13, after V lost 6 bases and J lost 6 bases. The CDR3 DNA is TGCAGTGCCACCGCACAGACAGGGCCCCCCGGGGAGCTGTTTTTT. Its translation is CSATAQTGPPGELFF.

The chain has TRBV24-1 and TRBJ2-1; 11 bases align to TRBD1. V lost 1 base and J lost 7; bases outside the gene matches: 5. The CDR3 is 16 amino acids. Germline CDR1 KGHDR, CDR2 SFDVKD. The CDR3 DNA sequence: TGTGCCACCAGTGATTTCGGACAGGGGGCAGGGAATGAGCAGTTCTTC. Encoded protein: CATSDFGQGAGNEQFF.

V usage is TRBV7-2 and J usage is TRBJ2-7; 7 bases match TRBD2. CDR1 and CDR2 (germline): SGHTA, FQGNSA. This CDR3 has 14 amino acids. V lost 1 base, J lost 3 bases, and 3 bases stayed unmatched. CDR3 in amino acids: CASSLGTSYYEQYF. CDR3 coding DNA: TGTGCCAGCAGCTTAGGGACTAGTTACTACGAGCAGTACTTC.

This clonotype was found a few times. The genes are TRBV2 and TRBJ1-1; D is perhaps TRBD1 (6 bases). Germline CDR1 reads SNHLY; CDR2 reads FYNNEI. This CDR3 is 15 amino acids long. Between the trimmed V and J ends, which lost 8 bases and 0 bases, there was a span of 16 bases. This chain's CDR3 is CASGRGRRMNTEAFF. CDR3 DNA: TGTGCCAGCGGCAGGGGAAGGCGGATGAACACTGAAGCTTTCTTT. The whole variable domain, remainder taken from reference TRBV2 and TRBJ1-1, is EPEVTQTPSHQVTQMGQEVILRCVPISNHLYFYWYRQILGQKVEFLVSFYNNEISEKSEIFDDQFSVERPDGSNFTLKIRSTKLEDSAMYFCASGRGRRMNTEAFFGQGTRLTVV.

CDR3 region: CASSLDSPPDTQYF. The CDR3 region has the DNA TGTGCCAGCAGCTTGGACAGCCCCCCAGATACGCAGTATTTT. The rearrangement joins TRBV7-9 to TRBJ2-3; the D gene is possibly TRBD1 (6 bases). CDR1 and CDR2 (germline): SEHNR, FQNEAQ (reference sequence). This CDR3 contains 14 residues. The germline V and J ends were trimmed by 3 bases and 4 bases, with 11 bases remaining between them.

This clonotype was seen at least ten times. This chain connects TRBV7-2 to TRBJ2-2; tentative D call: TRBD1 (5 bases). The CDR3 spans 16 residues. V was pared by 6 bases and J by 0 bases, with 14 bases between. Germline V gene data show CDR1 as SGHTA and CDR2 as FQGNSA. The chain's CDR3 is CASSYIGVTNTGELFF. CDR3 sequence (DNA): TGTGCCAGCAGTTATATAGGGGTCACGAACACCGGGGAGCTGTTTTTT.

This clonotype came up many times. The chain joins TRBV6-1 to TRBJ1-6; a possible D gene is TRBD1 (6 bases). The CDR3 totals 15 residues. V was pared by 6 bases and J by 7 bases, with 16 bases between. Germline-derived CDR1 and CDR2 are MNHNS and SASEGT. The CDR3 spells CASRGRGMENSPLHF. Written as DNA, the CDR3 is TGTGCCAGCAGAGGCAGGGGTATGGAAAATTCACCCCTCCACTTT.

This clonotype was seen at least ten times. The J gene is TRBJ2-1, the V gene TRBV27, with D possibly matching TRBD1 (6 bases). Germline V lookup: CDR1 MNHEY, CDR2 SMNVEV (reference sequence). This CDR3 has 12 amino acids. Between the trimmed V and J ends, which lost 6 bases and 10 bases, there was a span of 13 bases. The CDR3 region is CASSRQGQEQFF. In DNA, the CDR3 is TGTGCCAGCAGCCGTCAGGGACAAGAGCAGTTCTTC.

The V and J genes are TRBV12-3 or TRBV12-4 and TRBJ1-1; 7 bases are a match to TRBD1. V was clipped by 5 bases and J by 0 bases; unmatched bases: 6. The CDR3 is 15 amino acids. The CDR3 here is CASSPRTGLNTEAFF. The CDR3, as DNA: TGTGCCAGCAGTCCGCGGACAGGCCTGAACACTGAAGCTTTCTTT.

The CDR3 DNA sequence: TGTGCCAGTTCAGCTCAGAGGACAGGGTCTGAAAAACTGTTTTTT. This encodes CASSAQRTGSEKLFF. J is TRBJ1-4 and V is TRBV27, with TRBD1 matching over 8 bases. CDR1 is MNHEY, CDR2 SMNVEV, per germline (reference sequence). The CDR3 is 15 residues long. Germline trimming cut 9 bases from V and 7 bases from J; bases unmatched to any gene: 13.

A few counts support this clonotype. CDR3 coding DNA: TGTGCCAGCAGCCCAGGGAGCCCGAATTCACCCCTCCACTTT. It yields the protein CASSPGSPNSPLHF. The V and J genes are TRBV5-8 and TRBJ1-6; D possibly corresponds to TRBD1 (5 bases). Trimming cost V 4 bases and J 7 bases, with 12 bases left between them. Germline V gene sequence: CDR1 SGHTS, CDR2 YDEGEE. The CDR3 length is 14 residues.

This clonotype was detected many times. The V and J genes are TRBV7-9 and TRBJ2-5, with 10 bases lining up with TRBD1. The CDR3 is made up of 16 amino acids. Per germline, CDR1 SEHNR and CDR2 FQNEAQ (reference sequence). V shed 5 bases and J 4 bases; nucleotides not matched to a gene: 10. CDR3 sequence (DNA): TGTGCCAGCAGCGAAAGGACAGGGGGTACACGAGAGACCCAGTACTTC. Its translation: CASSERTGGTRETQYF.

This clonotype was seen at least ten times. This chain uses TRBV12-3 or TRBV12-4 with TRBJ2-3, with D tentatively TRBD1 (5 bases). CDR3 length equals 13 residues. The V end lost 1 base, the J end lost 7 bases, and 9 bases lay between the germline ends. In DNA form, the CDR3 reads TGTGCCAGCAGTTTAGGGGGCGCGAATACGCAGTATTTT. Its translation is CASSLGGANTQYF.

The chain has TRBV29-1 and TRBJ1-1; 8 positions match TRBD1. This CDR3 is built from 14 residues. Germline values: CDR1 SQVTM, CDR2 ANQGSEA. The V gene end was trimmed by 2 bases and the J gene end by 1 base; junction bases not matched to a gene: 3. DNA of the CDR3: TGCAGCGTTGAAACAGGGGGGTGGAACACTGAAGCTTTCTTT. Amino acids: CSVETGGWNTEAFF. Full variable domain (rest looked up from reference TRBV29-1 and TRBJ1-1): SAVISQKPSRDICQRGTSLTIQCQVDSQVTMMFWYRQQPGQSLTLIATANQGSEATYESGFVIDKFPISRPNLTFSTLTVSNMSPEDSSIYLCSVETGGWNTEAFFGQGTRLTVV.

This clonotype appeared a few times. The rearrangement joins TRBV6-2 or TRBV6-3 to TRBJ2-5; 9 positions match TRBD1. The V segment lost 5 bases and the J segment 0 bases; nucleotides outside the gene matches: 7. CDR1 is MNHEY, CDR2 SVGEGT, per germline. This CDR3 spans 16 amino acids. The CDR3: CASSTLGQGNQETQYF. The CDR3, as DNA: TGTGCCAGCAGTACCCTCGGACAGGGGAACCAAGAGACCCAGTACTTC.

CDR3: CASSRRVETQYF. DNA for the CDR3: TGTGCCAGCAGCAGGAGGGTTGAGACCCAGTACTTC. The J gene is TRBJ2-5, the V gene TRBV6-1, with D perhaps TRBD2 (6 bases). Trimming took 6 bases from V and 5 from J, leaving 10 bases between them. Germline V gives CDR1 MNHNS, CDR2 SASEGT. CDR3 size: 12 residues.

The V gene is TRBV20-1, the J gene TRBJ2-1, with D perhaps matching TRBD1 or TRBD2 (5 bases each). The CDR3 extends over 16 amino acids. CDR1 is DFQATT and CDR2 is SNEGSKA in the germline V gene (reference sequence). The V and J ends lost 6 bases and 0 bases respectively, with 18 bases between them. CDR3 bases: TGCAGTGCGTGGGGGAGCAGTATGAGCTCCTACAATGAGCAGTTCTTC. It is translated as CSAWGSSMSSYNEQFF.

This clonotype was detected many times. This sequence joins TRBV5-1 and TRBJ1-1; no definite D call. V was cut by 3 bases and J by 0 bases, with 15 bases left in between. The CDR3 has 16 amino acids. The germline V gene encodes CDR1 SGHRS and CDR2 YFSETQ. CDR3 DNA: TGCGCCAGCAGCTCCGGACCAGGAGGCATGAACACTGAAGCTTTCTTT. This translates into CASSSGPGGMNTEAFF.

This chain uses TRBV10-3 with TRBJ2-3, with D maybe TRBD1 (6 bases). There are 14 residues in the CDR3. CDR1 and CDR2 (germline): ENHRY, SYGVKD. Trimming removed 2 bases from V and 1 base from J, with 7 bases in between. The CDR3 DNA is TGTGCCATCAGTGAGAGGACAGGCACAGATACGCAGTATTTT. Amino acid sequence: CAISERTGTDTQYF.

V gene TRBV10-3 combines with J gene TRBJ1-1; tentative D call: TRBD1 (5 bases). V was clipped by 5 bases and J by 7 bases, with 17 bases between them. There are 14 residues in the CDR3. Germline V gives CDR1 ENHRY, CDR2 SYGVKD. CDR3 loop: CAISQREGAGEAFF. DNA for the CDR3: TGTGCCATCAGTCAGAGGGAAGGGGCCGGTGAAGCTTTCTTT.